This TCR beta chain was profiled in a study of tissue T cells after allogeneic stem cell transplantation. Worth noting for this clone: Antigen unknown. The listed genes are named as in mouse. The read gets to within 1 residue of the CDR3 end, and the germline J gene fills in the rest.

Clones were read by immunoSEQ multiplex PCR, and TCRdb kept only the in-frame ones, dropping some. The repertoire holds 4,800 or so clones, with 45% to 55% as singletons. The J segment lost 7 bases and the V segment lost 4 bases, leaving 5 bases of the junction unmatched. Looked up from germline, CDR1 is NSHNY and CDR2 is SYGAGN. The CDR3 is 14 residues long. Time point noted: mouse harvest day 7 after allogeneic transplant. Mouse grafts combined 10^7 T-cell-depleted bone marrow cells with 10^6 splenic CD5+ T cells. Study-wide results and caveats: Few T cell clones were shared across patients, but motif clusters showed tissue-specific shared signatures. Anatomically similar tissues had similar TCR repertoires within each patient.

The clonotype was recovered from a female BALB/c mouse given C57BL/6 T cells with graft-versus-host disease after an allogeneic hematopoietic cell transplant. Sequencing was done on a sample of gut tissue. The rearrangement uses TRBV13-1 and TRBJ1-4, with 9 bases aligning to TRBD1. This chain's CDR3 is CASSSGTGIERLFF. The covered CDR3 bases are TGTGCCAGCAGTTCCGGGACAGGGATCGAAAGATTATTT.